The 9 T cell receptor beta chains reported below all come from one sample, sequenced in a study of OX40 agonist ivuxolimab in advanced cancers. Sequenced by immunoSEQ multiplex PCR; TCRdb stores in-frame clones only, minus some. Found here are about 100,000 clones, 91% of them singletons; the top ten hold about 0.49%. The sample consisted of CD4+ or CD8+ T cells sorted from blood, taken in a trial of the OX40 agonist ivuxolimab. These receptors all stem from an adult with an advanced solid tumor such as melanoma, head and neck, liver or kidney cancer.

The CDR3: CASSLSSTSFETQYF. The CDR3 region has the DNA TGCGCCAGCAGCCTCAGTAGTACGAGTTTTGAGACCCAGTACTTC. The rearrangement joins TRBV4-1 to TRBJ2-5; D remains ambiguous. The germline V and J ends were trimmed by 4 bases and 5 bases, with 17 bases remaining between them. The CDR3 contains 15 residues. Germline V gene data show CDR1 as MGHRA and CDR2 as YSYEKL.

The chain carries TRBV19 and TRBJ2-7; 8 bases align to TRBD1. J lost 5 bases, V lost 2 bases, and 5 bases had no gene match. Germline V gene sequence: CDR1 LNHDA, CDR2 SQIVND (reference sequence). The CDR3 is made up of 14 amino acids. The CDR3 is CASSIQGARNEQYF. The CDR3 DNA sequence: TGTGCCAGTAGTATACAGGGGGCGAGGAACGAGCAGTACTTC. The full variable domain, rest sourced from reference TRBV19 and TRBJ2-7, is DGGITQSPKYLFRKEGQNVTLSCEQNLNHDAMYWYRQDPGQGLRLIYYSQIVNDFQKGDIAEGYSVSREKKESFPLTVTSAQKNPTAFYLCASSIQGARNEQYFGPGTRLTVT.

The V call is TRBV5-8, the J call TRBJ1-5; maybe TRBD1 (6 bases). The V end was cut by 0 bases, the J end by 4 bases, with 14 bases between. Per the germline V gene, CDR1 is SGHTS and CDR2 is YDEGEE. The CDR3 totals 16 residues. The CDR3 reads CASSLERGIRNQPQHF. DNA of the CDR3: TGTGCCAGCAGCTTGGAGAGGGGGATTCGTAATCAGCCCCAGCATTTT.

The chain combines TRBV7-8 with TRBJ1-5; 11 nucleotides agree with TRBD1. The germline gives CDR1 SGHVS, CDR2 FQNEAQ. V lost 5 bases to trimming and J lost 7 bases; unmatched junction nucleotides: 10. This CDR3 has 16 amino acids. The CDR3 is CASSTDGQGAGQPQHF. The CDR3 coding sequence is TGTGCCAGCAGCACCGACGGACAGGGGGCTGGACAGCCCCAGCATTTT.

This clone turned up a few times. The V gene is TRBV2, the J gene TRBJ1-2; D unclear. The CDR3 sequence is 11 residues long. Germline V gene sequence: CDR1 SNHLY, CDR2 FYNNEI. V lost 6 bases and J lost 6, with 8 bases in between. The CDR3 region is CASRYHNGYTF. The CDR3 nucleotides read TGTGCCAGCAGATATCACAATGGCTACACCTTC.

The rearrangement links TRBV6-5 to TRBJ1-2; D remains unclear. The germline gives CDR1 MNHEY, CDR2 SVGAGI. Trimming took 4 bases from V and 5 from J, leaving 11 bases between them. The CDR3 consists of 13 residues. CDR3 loop: CASSLDRSYGYTF. Written as DNA, the CDR3 is TGTGCCAGCAGTTTAGACCGGTCGTATGGCTACACCTTC.

The rearrangement uses TRBV18 and TRBJ1-1; D is ambiguous. The V end was cut by 3 bases, the J end by 3 bases, with 8 bases between. CDR3 length: 13 amino acids. Germline lookup yields CDR1 KGHSH and CDR2 LQKENI. This CDR3 reads CASSPEVYTEAFF. The CDR3 DNA sequence: TGTGCCAGCTCACCGGAGGTGTACACTGAAGCTTTCTTT.

This chain links TRBV2 with TRBJ2-7, with 8 bases matching TRBD2. The CDR3 has 14 amino acids. J gave up 3 bases and V 4 bases, and 5 bases lay outside the gene matches. Germline V gene lookup returns CDR1 SNHLY and CDR2 FYNNEI. The CDR3 region is CASSAGGPLYEQYF. CDR3 in DNA: TGTGCCAGCAGTGCGGGAGGGCCCCTCTACGAGCAGTACTTC.

J is TRBJ1-1 and V is TRBV28; D uncertain. The CDR3 covers 14 residues. Trimming left V 5 bases short and J 10 bases short, with 20 bases between. The germline gives CDR1 MDHEN, CDR2 SYDVKM. In DNA, the CDR3 is TGTGCCAGCAGTGTTCGCGGACCCCCCCGGTCAGCTTTCTTT. Translated, it gives CASSVRGPPRSAFF.